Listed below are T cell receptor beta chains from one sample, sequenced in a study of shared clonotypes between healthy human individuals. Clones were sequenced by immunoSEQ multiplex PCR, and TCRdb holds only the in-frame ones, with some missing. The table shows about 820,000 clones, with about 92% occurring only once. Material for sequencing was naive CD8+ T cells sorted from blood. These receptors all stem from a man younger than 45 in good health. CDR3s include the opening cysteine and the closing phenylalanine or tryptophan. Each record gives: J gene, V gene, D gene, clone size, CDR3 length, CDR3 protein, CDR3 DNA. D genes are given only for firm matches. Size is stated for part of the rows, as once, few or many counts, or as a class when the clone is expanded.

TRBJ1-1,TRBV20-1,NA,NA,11,CSASRVTEAFF,TGCAGTGCTAGCCGGGTGACTGAAGCTTTCTTT
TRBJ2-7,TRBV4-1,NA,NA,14,CASSQTWTSYEQYF,TGCGCCAGCAGCCAAACATGGACTTCCTACGAGCAGTACTTC
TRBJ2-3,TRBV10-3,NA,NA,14,CAISPGGGTDTQYF,TGTGCCATCAGCCCCGGAGGGGGCACTGATACGCAGTATTTT
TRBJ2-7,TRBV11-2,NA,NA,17,CASRLGRYGGNTYEQYF,TGTGCCAGCAGATTAGGTCGGTATGGGGGAAATACCTACGAGCAGTACTTC
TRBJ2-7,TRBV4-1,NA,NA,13,CASSHSQGYEQYF,TGCGCCAGCAGCCATTCACAGGGCTACGAGCAGTACTTC
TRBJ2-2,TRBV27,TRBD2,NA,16,CASSSPAGVMAGELFF,TGTGCCAGCAGTTCGCCAGCGGGAGTTATGGCCGGGGAGCTGTTTTTT
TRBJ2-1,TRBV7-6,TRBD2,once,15,CASSLTAGFYNEQFF,TGTGCCAGCAGCTTAACAGCGGGATTTTACAATGAGCAGTTCTTC
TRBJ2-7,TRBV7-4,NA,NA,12,CASSLLNYEQYF,TGTGCCAGCAGCTTACTGAACTACGAGCAGTACTTC
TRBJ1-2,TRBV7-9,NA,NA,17,CASSLGSQGTWDYGYTF,TGTGCCAGCAGCTTAGGGTCGCAGGGAACCTGGGACTATGGCTACACCTTC
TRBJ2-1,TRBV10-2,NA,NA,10,CASSEDEQFF,TGCGCCAGCAGTGAAGATGAGCAGTTCTTC
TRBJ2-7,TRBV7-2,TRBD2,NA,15,CASSFYGRPSYEQYF,TGTGCCAGCAGCTTCTACGGGAGGCCCTCCTACGAGCAGTACTTC
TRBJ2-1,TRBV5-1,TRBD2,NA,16,CASSLEAGAAWNEQFF,TGCGCCAGCAGCTTGGAAGCGGGAGCGGCTTGGAATGAGCAGTTCTTC
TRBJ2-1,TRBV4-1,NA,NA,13,CASSHRDPTPEFF,TGCGCCAGCAGCCACCGGGACCCAACTCCGGAGTTCTTC
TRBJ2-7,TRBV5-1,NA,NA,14,CASSLLGQGYEQYF,TGCGCCAGCAGCTTATTGGGCCAGGGCTACGAGCAGTACTTC
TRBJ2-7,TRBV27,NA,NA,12,CASSLPSYEQYF,TGTGCCAGCAGTCTCCCCTCCTACGAGCAGTACTTC
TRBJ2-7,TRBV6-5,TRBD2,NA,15,CASSYTGLAGYEQYF,TGTGCCAGCAGTTACACGGGACTAGCGGGATACGAGCAGTACTTC
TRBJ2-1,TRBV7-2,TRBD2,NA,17,CASSKGLAGGPYNEQFF,TGTGCCAGCAGCAAAGGACTAGCGGGAGGTCCCTACAATGAGCAGTTCTTC
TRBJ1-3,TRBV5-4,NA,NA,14,CASSLYNLRNTIYF,TGTGCCAGCAGCTTGTATAATCTCAGAAACACCATATATTTT
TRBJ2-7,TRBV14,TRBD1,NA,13,CASSRRTGAQVGF,TGTGCCAGCAGCCGCCGGACAGGGGCGCAAGTGGGATTC
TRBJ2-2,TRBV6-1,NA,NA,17,CASSEDGRGGRAGELFF,TGTGCCAGCAGTGAAGATGGCAGGGGAGGGAGGGCCGGGGAGCTGTTTTTT
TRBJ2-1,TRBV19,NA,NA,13,CASSSTIYNEQFF,TGTGCCAGTAGCTCGACCATTTACAATGAGCAGTTCTTC
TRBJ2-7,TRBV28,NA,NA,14,CASSLSAGSYEQYF,TGTGCCAGCAGTTTAAGCGCGGGCTCCTACGAGCAGTACTTC
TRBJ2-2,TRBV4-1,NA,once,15,CASSQDMGGSGELFF,TGCGCCAGCAGCCAAGACATGGGGGGCTCCGGGGAGCTGTTTTTT
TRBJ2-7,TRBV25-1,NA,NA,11,CASSDSYEQYF,TGTGCCAGCAGTGATTCCTACGAGCAGTACTTC
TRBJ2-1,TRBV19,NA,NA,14,CASSSASPYNEQFF,TGTGCCAGTAGTAGCGCTTCCCCCTACAATGAGCAGTTCTTC
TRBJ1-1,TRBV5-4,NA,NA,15,CASSLARSMNTEAFF,TGTGCCAGCAGCTTAGCCAGAAGCATGAACACTGAAGCTTTCTTT
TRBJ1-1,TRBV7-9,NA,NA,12,CASSLENTEAFF,TGTGCCAGCAGCTTAGAGAACACTGAAGCCTTCTTT
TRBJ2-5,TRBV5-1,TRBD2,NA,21,CASSSGFRTSGSWRYQETQYF,TGCGCCAGCAGCTCAGGATTTCGGACTAGCGGGAGTTGGAGGTACCAAGAGACCCAGTACTTC
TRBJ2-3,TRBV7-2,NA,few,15,CASSLAGSLTDTQYF,TGTGCCAGCAGCTTAGCAGGGTCTCTCACAGATACGCAGTATTTT
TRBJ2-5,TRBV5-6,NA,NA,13,CASSGGFQETQYF,TGTGCCAGCAGCGGGGGGTTCCAAGAGACCCAGTACTTC
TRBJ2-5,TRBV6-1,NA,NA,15,CASSEVGAFKETQYF,TGTGCCAGCAGTGAAGTGGGGGCGTTTAAAGAGACCCAGTACTTC
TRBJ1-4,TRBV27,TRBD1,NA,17,CASSLIRRDSRNEKLFF,TGTGCCAGCAGTTTAATTCGTCGGGACAGCCGAAATGAAAAACTGTTTTTT
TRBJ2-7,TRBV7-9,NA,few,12,CASSWGKYEQYF,TGTGCCAGCAGCTGGGGGAAGTACGAGCAGTACTTC
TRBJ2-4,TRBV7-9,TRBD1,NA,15,CASSPLQGVKNIQYF,TGTGCCAGCAGCCCCTTACAGGGGGTCAAAAACATTCAGTACTTC
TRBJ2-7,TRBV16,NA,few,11,CASSLTYEQYF,TGTGCCAGCAGCCTCACCTACGAGCAGTACTTC
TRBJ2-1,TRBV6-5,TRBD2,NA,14,CASRIASGNNEQFF,TGTGCCAGCAGAATAGCTAGCGGCAACAATGAGCAGTTCTTC
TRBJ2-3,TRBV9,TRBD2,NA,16,CASSYRTSGRIDTQYF,TGTGCCAGCAGCTATCGGACTAGCGGGAGAATTGATACGCAGTATTTT
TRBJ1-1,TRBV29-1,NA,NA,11,CSVAMNTEAFF,TGCAGCGTTGCCATGAACACTGAAGCTTTCTTT
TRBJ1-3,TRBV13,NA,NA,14,CASSLAGFGNTIYF,TGTGCCAGCAGCTTAGCAGGGTTCGGAAACACCATATATTTT
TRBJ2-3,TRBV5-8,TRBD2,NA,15,CASSLGTSGLDTQYF,TGTGCCAGCAGCTTAGGGACTAGCGGCTTAGATACGCAGTATTTT
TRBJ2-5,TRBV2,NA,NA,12,CASRGTRETQYF,TGTGCCAGCAGAGGGACAAGAGAGACCCAGTACTTC
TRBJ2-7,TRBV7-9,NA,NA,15,CASSLAPRTHYEQYF,TGTGCCAGCAGCTTAGCTCCGCGAACCCACTACGAGCAGTACTTC
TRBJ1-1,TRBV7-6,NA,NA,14,CASSSTDIDTEAFF,TGTGCCAGCAGCTCCACGGACATAGACACTGAAGCTTTCTTT
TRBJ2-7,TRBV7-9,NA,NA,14,CASSTSHGNYEQYF,TGTGCCAGCAGCACAAGTCACGGGAACTACGAGCAGTACTTC
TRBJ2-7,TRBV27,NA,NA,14,CASSLQGQSYEQYF,TGTGCCAGCAGTCTTCAGGGTCAATCCTACGAGCAGTACTTC
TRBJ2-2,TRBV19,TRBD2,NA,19,CASSTRIPAVGGPLGELFF,TGTGCCAGTAGTACCCGAATACCGGCAGTGGGAGGGCCTTTGGGGGAGCTGTTTTTT
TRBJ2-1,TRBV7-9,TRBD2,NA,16,CASSPLGGSSYNEQFF,TGTGCCAGCAGCCCCTTGGGGGGGAGCTCCTACAATGAGCAGTTCTTC
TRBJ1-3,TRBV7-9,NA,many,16,CASRAGGYYSGNTIYF,TGTGCCAGCAGAGCCGGGGGATACTACTCTGGAAACACCATATATTTT
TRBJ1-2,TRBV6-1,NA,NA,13,CASRGGANYGYTF,TGTGCCAGCAGAGGGGGAGCTAACTATGGCTACACCTTC
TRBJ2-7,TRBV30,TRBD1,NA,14,CAWSIGTASYEQYF,TGTGCCTGGAGTATTGGGACAGCTTCCTACGAGCAGTACTTC
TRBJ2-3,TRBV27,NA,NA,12,CASSLGTDTQYF,TGTGCCAGCAGTTTGGGTACAGATACGCAGTATTTT
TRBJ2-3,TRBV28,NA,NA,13,CASRLDRSHTQYF,TGTGCCAGCAGGCTCGACAGGTCTCATACGCAGTATTTT
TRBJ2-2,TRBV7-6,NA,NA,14,CASSFGSNTGELFF,TGTGCCAGCAGCTTCGGGTCCAACACCGGGGAGCTGTTTTTT
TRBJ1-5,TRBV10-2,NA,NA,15,CASSESGGSNQPQHF,TGCGCCAGCAGTGAGTCAGGGGGAAGCAATCAGCCCCAGCATTTT